Listed here is a single TCR beta chain. Its antigen remains unidentified. This sample was included in a study of tumor and adjacent non-tumor tissue in lung cancer. Study-wide findings and caveats: TCR diversity was significantly greater in tumor than normal lung tissue.

TCRbeta libraries were built with three rounds of nested PCR, modified from ARM-PCR. From the multiplex PCR reads, TCRdb called clonotypes with MiXCR, one entry per CDR3 protein. The sample lists roughly 120,000 distinct CDR3 sequences; about 87% were seen once. This sample's RNA came from whole unsorted tissue. This CDR3 spans 14 amino acids. Germline V lookup: CDR1 KGHSY, CDR2 FQNENV. The V end lost 8 bases, the J end lost 0 bases, and 11 bases lay between the germline ends. This chain links TRBV16 with TRBJ2-1, with a weak D call TRBD1 (6 bases). This receptor was identified in a man between 70 and 80 years old with non-small cell lung cancer. The sample taken for sequencing was lung tumor tissue. The CDR3 is CASGTPNSYNEQFF. The DNA of the CDR3 is TGTGCCAGCGGGACACCTAACTCCTACAATGAGCAGTTCTTC.